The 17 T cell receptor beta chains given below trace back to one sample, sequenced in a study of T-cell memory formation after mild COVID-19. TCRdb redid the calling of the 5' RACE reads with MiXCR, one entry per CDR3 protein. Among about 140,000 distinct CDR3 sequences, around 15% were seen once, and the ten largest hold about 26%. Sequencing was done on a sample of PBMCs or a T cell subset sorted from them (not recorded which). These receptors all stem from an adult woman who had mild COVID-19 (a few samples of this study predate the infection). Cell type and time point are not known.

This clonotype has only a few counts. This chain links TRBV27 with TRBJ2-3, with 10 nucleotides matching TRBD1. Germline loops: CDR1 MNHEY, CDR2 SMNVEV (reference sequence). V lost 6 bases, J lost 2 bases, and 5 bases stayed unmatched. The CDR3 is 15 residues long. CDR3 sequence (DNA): TGTGCCAGCAGCAGGACAGGGGGAATCACAGATACGCAGTATTTT. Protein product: CASSRTGGITDTQYF.

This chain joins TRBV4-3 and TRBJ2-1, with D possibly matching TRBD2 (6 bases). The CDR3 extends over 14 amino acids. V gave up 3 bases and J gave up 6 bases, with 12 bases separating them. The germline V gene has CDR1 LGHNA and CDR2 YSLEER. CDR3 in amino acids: CASSQGTAFNEQFF. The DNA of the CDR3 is TGCGCCAGCAGCCAGGGGACTGCGTTCAATGAGCAGTTCTTC.

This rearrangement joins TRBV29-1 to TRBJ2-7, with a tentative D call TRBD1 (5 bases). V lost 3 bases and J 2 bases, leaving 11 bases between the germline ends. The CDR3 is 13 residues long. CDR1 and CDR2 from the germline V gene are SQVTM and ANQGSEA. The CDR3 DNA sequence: TGCAGCGTTGATCAGACAGAACCCTACGAGCAGTACTTC. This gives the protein CSVDQTEPYEQYF.

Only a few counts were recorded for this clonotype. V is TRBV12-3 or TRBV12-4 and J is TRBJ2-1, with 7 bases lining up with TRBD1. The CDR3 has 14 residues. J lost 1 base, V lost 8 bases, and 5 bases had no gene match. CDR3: CASVQGMSYNEQFF. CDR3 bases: TGTGCCAGCGTACAGGGGATGTCCTACAATGAGCAGTTCTTC.

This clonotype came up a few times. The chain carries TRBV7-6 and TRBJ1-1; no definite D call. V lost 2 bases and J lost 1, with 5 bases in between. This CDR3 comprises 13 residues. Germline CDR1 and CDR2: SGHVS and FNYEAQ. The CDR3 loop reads CASSLLQNTEAFF. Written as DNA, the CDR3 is TGTGCCAGCAGCTTACTCCAGAACACTGAAGCTTTCTTT.

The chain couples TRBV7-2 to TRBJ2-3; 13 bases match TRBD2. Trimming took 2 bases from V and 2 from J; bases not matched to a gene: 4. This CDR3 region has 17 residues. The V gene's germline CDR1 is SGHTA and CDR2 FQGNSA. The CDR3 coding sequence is TGTGCCAGCAGCTTAAGGGGACTAGCGGGACCCACAGATACGCAGTATTTT. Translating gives CASSLRGLAGPTDTQYF. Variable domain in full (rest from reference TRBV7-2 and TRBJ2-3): GAGVSQSPSNKVTEKGKDVELRCDPISGHTALYWYRQSLGQGLEFLIYFQGNSAPDKSGLPSDRFSAERTGGSVSTLTIQRTQQEDSAVYLCASSLRGLAGPTDTQYFGPGTRLTVL.

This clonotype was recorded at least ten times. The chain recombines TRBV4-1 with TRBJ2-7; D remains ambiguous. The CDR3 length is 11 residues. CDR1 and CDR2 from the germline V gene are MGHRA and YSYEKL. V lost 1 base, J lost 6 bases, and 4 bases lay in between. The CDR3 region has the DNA TGCGCCAGCAGCCAAGGCCTCGAGCAGTACTTC. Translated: CASSQGLEQYF.

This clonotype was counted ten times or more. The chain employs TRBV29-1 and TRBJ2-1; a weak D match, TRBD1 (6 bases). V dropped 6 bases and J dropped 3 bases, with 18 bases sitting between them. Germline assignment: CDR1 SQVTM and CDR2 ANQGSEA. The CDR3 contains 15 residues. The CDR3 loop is CSVSRDTASYNEQFF. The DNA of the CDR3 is TGCAGCGTGAGCCGGGACACCGCTAGCTACAATGAGCAGTTCTTC.

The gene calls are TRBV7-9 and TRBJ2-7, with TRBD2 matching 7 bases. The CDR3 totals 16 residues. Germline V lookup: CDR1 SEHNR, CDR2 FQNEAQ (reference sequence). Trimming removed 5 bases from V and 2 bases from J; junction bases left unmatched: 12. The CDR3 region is CASSVGGLNRAYEQYF. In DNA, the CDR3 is TGTGCCAGCAGCGTGGGGGGGTTAAACCGCGCCTACGAGCAGTACTTC.

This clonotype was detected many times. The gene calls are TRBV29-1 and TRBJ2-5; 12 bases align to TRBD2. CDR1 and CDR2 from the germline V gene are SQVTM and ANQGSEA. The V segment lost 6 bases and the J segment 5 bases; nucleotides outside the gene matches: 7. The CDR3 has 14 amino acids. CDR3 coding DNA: TGCAGCGTGAGACTAGCGGGAGTAGGGGAGACCCAGTACTTC. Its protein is CSVRLAGVGETQYF.

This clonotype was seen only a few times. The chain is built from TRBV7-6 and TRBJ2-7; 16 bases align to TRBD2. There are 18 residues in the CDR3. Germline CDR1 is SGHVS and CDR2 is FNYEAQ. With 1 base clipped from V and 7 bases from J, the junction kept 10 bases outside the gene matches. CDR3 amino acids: CASSLEAGLAGGPGEQYF. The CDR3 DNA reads TGTGCCAGCAGCTTAGAGGCGGGACTAGCGGGAGGGCCGGGGGAGCAGTACTTC.

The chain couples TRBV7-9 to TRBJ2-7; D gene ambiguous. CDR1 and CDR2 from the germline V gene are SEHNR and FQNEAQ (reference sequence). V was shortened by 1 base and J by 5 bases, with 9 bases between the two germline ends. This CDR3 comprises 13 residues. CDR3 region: CASSLVGNHEQYF. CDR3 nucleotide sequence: TGTGCCAGCAGCTTAGTAGGGAACCACGAGCAGTACTTC.

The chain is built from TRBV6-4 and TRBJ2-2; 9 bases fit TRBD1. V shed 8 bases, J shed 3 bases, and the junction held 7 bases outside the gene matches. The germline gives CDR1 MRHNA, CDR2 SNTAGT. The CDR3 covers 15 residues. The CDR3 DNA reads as TGTGCCAGCGCACAGGGGGCGTTTGACACCGGGGAGCTGTTTTTT. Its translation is CASAQGAFDTGELFF.

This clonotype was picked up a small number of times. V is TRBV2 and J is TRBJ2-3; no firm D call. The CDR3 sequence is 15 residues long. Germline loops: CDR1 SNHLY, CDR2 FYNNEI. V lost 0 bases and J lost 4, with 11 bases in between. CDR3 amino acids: CASSEAPSVPDTQYF. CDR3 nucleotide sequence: TGTGCCAGCAGTGAAGCGCCAAGCGTACCAGATACGCAGTATTTT.

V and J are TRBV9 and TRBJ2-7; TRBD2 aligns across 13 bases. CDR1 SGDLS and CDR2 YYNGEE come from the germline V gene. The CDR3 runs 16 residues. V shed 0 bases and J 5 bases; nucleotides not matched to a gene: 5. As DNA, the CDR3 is TGTGCCAGCAGCGTAGTTGGGACTAGCGGGAACAACGAGCAGTACTTC. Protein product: CASSVVGTSGNNEQYF.

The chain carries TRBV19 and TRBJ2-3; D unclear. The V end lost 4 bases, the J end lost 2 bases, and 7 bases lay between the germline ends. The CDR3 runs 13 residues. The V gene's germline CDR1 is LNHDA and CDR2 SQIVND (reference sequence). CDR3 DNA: TGTGCCAGTAGTAGCCGGATCACAGATACGCAGTATTTT. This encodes CASSSRITDTQYF.

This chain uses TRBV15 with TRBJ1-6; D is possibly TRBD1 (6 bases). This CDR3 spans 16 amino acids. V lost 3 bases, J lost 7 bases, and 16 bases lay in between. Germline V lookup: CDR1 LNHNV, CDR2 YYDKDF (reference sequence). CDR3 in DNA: TGTGCCACCAGCAGTCTTCGGACAGAGGAAAATTCACCCCTCCACTTT. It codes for CATSSLRTEENSPLHF.